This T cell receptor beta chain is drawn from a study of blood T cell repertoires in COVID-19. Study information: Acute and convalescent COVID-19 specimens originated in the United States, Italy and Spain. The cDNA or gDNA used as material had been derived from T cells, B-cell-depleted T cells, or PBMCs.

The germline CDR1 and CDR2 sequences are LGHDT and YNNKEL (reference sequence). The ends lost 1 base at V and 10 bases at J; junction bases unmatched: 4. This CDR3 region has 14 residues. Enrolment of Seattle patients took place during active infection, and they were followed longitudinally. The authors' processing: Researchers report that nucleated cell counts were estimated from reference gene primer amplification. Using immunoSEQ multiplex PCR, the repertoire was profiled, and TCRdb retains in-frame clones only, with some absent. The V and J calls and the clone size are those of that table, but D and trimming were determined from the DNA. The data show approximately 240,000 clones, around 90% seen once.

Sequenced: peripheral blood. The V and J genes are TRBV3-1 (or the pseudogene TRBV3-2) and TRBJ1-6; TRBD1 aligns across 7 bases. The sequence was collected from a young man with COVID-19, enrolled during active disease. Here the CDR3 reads CASSQGRGQSPLHF. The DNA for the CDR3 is TGTGCCAGCAGCCAAGGAAGGGGGCAATCACCCCTCCACTTT.